This T cell receptor (beta chain) comes out of a study of T cell repertoires in aging, cancer and after chemotherapy. Study context: Patients with glioblastoma brain tumors were sampled before and after temozolomide-based therapy. The study, taken as a whole, reports: Age-matched healthy donors had significantly more diverse, less clonal blood TCR repertoires than untreated cancer patients. In each cancer cohort, median generation probability increased across chemotherapy, suggesting thymic output rebounded.

This clonotype was detected a few times. What it recognizes is unknown. TCR beta rearrangements were amplified from peripheral blood genomic DNA. V was shortened by 3 bases and J by 3 bases, with 4 bases between the two germline ends. The germline V gene encodes CDR1 SGHAT and CDR2 FQNNGV. This CDR3 spans 12 amino acids. Multiplex touch-down PCR with TRB-A/B primers amplified rearranged V-D-J TRB sequences. TCRdb analysed the multiplex PCR reads with MiXCR anew, one entry per CDR3 protein. The sample consists of 2,000 to 2,500 distinct CDR3 sequences, 15% to 20% of them appearing once. This receptor was identified in a human donor with a solid tumor. Input material: blood. The rearrangement uses TRBV11-2 and TRBJ2-3; D remains ambiguous. CDR3 sequence reads: CASSFITDTQYF. CDR3 nucleotide sequence: TGTGCCAGCAGCTTTATTACAGATACGCAGTATTTT.